This T cell receptor beta chain stems from a study of cytomegalovirus exposure and HLA in healthy donors. V was trimmed by 0 bases and J by 1 base, leaving 6 bases between them. This CDR3 has 14 residues. Germline CDR1 reads SEHNR; CDR2 reads FQNEAQ (reference sequence). With regard to this clone: The antigen is unknown.

In the PCR, 60 Vbeta and 13 Jbeta primers were used. TCRdb's copy holds only in-frame clones and misses some; the assay was immunoSEQ multiplex PCR. This table has 95,000 to 150,000 clones, approximately 80% appearing once. Study results and caveats: The study listed about 150 cytomegalovirus-associated TCR beta chains.

The genes are TRBV7-9 and TRBJ1-1; D call uncertain. The receptor was isolated from a man aged 35 to 55 in good health and CMV-seronegative. The sequencing input was PBMCs. DNA of the CDR3: TGTGCCAGCAGCTTAGCCGGGAGGAACACTGAAGCTTTCTTT. Translation: CASSLAGRNTEAFF.